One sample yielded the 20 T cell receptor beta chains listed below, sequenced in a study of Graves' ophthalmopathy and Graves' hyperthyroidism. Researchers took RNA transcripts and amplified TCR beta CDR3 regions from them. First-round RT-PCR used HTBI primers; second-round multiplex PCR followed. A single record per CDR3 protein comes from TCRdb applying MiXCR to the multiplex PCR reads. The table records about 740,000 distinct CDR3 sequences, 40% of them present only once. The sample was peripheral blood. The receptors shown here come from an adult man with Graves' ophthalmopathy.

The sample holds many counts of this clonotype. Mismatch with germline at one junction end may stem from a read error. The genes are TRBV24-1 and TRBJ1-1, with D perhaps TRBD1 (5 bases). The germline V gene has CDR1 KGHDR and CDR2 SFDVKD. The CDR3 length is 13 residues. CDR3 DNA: TGTGCCACGAGTGGGGCAACTGGCACTGAAGCTTTCTTT. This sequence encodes CATSGATGTEAFF.

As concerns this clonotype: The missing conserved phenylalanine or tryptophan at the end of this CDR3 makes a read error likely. In DNA, the CDR3 is TGTGCCAGCAGTCCGAGACAGGGGTACCTCTATGGCTACACCCTC. It translates to CASSPRQGYLYGYTL. The V gene is TRBV10-3, the J gene TRBJ1-2; 8 bases line up with TRBD1. The CDR3 is 15 amino acids. Germline V gene sequence: CDR1 ENHRY, CDR2 SYGVKD.

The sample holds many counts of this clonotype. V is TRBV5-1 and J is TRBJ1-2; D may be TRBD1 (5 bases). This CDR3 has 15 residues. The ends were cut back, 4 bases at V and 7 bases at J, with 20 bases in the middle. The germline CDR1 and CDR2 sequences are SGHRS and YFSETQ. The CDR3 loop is CASSPGTENVGGYTF. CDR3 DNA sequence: TGCGCCAGCAGCCCCGGGACGGAGAACGTGGGTGGCTACACCTTC.

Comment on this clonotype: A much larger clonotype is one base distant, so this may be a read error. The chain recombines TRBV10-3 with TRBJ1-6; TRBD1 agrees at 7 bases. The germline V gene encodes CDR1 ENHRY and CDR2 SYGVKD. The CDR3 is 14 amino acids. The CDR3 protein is CAFSAGQRNSPLHF. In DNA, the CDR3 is TGTGCCTTCAGTGCGGGACAGAGAAATTCACCCCTCCACTTT.

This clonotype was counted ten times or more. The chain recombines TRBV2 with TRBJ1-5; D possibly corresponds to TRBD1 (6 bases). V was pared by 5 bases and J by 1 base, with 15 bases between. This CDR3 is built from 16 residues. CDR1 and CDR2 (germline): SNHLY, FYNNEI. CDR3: CASSYTGRGSNQPQHF. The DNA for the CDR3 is TGTGCCAGCAGTTATACAGGGCGAGGAAGCAATCAGCCCCAGCATTTT. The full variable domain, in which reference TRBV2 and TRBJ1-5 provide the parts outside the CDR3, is EPEVTQTPSHQVTQMGQEVILRCVPISNHLYFYWYRQILGQKVEFLVSFYNNEISEKSEIFDDQFSVERPDGSNFTLKIRSTKLEDSAMYFCASSYTGRGSNQPQHFGDGTRLSIL.

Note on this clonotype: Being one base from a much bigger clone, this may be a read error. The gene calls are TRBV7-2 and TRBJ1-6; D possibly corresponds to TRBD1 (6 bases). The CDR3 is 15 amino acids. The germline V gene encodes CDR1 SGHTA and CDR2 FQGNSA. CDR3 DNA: TGTGCCAGCACCCTAGGGGGGCTTGTGGATTCACCCCCCCACTTT. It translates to CASTLGGLVDSPPHF.

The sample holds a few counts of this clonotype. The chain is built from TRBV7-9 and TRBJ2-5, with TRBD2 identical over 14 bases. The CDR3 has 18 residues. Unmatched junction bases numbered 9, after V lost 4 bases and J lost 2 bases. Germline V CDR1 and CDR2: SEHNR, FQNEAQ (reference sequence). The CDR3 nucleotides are TGTGCCAGCAGCTCAGCAGCGACTAGCGGGGGGGGTCAAGAGACCCAGTACTTC. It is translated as CASSSAATSGGGQETQYF. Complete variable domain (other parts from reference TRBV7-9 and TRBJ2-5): DTGVSQNPRHKITKRGQNVTFRCDPISEHNRLYWYRQTLGQGPEFLTYFQNEAQLEKSRLLSDRFSAERPKGSFSTLEIQRTEQGDSAMYLCASSSAATSGGGQETQYFGPGTRLLVL.

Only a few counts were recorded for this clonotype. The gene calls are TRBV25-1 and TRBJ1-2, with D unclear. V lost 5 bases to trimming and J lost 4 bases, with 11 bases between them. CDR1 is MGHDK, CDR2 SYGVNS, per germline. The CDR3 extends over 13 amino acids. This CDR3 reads CASSLIGTYGYTF. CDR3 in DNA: TGTGCCAGCAGTTTGATAGGAACCTATGGCTACACCTTC.

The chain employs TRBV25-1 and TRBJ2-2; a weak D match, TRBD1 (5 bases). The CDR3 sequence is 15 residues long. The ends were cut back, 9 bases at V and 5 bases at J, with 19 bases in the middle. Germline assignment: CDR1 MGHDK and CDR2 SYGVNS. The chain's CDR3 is CASVTQGIKTGELFF. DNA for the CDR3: TGTGCCAGTGTGACGCAGGGAATAAAGACCGGGGAGCTGTTTTTT.

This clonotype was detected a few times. The CDR3 reads CSASAPGRGYTF. The CDR3 bases are TGCAGTGCTAGTGCCCCGGGTCGGGGCTACACCTTC. The chain joins TRBV20-1 to TRBJ1-2, with unresolved D. This CDR3 region has 12 residues. The V and J ends lost 3 bases and 8 bases respectively, with 13 bases between them. CDR1 and CDR2 from the germline V gene are DFQATT and SNEGSKA (reference sequence).

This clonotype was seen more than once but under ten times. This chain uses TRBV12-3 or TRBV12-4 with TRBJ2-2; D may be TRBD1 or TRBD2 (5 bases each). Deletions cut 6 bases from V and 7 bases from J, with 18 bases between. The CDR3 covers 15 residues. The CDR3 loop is CASSDTWGSGGELFF. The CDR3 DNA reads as TGTGCCAGCAGCGACACTTGGGGGTCCGGCGGGGAGCTGTTTTTT.

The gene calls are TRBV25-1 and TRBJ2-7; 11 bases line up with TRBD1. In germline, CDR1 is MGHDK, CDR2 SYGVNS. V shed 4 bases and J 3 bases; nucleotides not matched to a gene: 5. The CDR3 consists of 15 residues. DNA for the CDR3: TGTGCCAGCAGTGCAACCGGGACAGGGGGCTACGAGCAGTACTTC. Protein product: CASSATGTGGYEQYF.

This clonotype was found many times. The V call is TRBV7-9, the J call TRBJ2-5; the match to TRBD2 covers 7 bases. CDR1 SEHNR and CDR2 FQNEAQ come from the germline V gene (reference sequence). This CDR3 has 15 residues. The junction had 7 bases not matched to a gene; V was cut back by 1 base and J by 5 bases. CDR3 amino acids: CASSLDTSEMETQYF. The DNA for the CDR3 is TGTGCCAGCAGCTTAGATACTAGCGAAATGGAGACCCAGTACTTC.

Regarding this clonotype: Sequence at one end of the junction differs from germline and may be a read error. CDR3 residues: CPSSLLVNTEAFF. CDR3 coding DNA: TGTCCCAGCAGCCTACTGGTGAACACTGAAGCTTTCTTT. The gene calls are TRBV11-2 and TRBJ1-1; D call uncertain. From germline, CDR1 is SGHAT and CDR2 FQNNGV. The CDR3 sequence is 13 residues long.

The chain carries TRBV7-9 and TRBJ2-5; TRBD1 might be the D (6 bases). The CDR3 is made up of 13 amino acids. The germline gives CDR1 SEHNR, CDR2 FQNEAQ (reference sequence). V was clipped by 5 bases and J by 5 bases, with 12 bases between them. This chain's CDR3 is CASSPTTGETQYF. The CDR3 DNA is TGTGCCAGCAGCCCCACGACAGGCGAGACCCAGTACTTC. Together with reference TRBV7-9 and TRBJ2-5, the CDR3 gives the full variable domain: DTGVSQNPRHKITKRGQNVTFRCDPISEHNRLYWYRQTLGQGPEFLTYFQNEAQLEKSRLLSDRFSAERPKGSFSTLEIQRTEQGDSAMYLCASSPTTGETQYFGPGTRLLVL.

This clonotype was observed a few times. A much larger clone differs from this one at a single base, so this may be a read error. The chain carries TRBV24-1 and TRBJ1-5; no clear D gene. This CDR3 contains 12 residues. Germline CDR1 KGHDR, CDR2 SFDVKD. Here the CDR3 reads CASSYFNQPQHF. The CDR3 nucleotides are TGTGCCAGCAGTTACTTCAATCAGCCCCAGCATTTT.

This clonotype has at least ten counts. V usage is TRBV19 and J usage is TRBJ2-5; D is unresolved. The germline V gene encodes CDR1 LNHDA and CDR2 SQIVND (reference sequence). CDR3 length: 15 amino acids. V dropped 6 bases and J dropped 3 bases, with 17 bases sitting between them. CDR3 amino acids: CASSYRRLHEETQYF. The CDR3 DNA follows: TGTGCCAGTAGCTACCGCCGGCTCCACGAAGAGACCCAGTACTTC.

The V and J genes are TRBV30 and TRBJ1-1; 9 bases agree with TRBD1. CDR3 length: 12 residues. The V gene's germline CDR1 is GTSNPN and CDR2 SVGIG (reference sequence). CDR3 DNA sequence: TGTGCAACGACAGGGGGTCACACTGAAGCTTTCTTT. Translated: CATTGGHTEAFF. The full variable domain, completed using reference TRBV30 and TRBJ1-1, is SQTIHQWPATLVQPVGSPLSLECTVEGTSNPNLYWYRQAAGRGLQLLFYSVGIGQISSEVPQNLSASRPQDRQFILSSKKLLLSDSGFYLCATTGGHTEAFFGQGTRLTVV.

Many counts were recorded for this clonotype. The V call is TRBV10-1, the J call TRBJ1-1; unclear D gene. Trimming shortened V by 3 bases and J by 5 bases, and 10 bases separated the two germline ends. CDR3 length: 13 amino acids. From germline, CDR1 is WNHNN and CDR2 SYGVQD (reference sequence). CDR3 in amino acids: CASSDNTGTEAFF. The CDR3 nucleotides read TGCGCCAGCAGTGATAATACCGGGACTGAAGCTTTCTTT.

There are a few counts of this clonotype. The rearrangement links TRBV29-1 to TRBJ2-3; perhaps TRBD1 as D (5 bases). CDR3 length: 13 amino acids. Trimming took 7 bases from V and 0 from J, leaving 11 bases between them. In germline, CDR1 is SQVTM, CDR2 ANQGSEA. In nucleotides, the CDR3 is TGCAGCGCCGTGCCAGGGAGCACAGATACGCAGTATTTT. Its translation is CSAVPGSTDTQYF.